This T cell receptor (beta chain) emerged from a study of spatial heterogeneity in lung cancer. Study-level background: Raw sequencing reads included, on average, more than 8.5 appearances of each unique TCR and UMI combination.

In this sample, this clonotype turned up a few times. Its antigen is not known. The time point was: sample taken at primary tumor resection. Tumor, nontumor lung or frozen PBMC supplied whole RNA that was sequenced unsorted. The donors comprised approximately 72 untreated early-stage non-small cell lung cancer patients. Carried by each TCR cDNA molecule was a unique molecular identifier. TCRdb re-analysed the 5' RACE reads in MiXCR, keeping a single row per CDR3 protein. The profile shows more than 75,000 distinct CDR3 sequences, over 10% of them singletons. The V end was cut by 5 bases, the J end by 4 bases, with 17 bases between. The CDR3 is 15 residues long. In germline, CDR1 is PRHDT, CDR2 FYEKMQ (reference sequence). Broader study findings: Ubiquitous expanded tumor TCRs were observed in blood more at resection than follow-up.

This sample comprised PBMCs, obtained at surgery. This receptor was taken from a male donor with early-stage non-small cell lung cancer. The gene calls are TRBV13 and TRBJ1-1, with D unresolved. In DNA form, the CDR3 reads TGTGCCAGCAGCCTAACGGGAGGGAAAGGCACTGAAGCTTTCTTT. Protein product: CASSLTGGKGTEAFF.